This entry lists 27 T cell receptor beta chains sequenced from one sample in a study of blood T cells in healthy people across ages. Then a second PCR, running about 6 to 12 cycles, was carried out with a sample-barcoded 5' primer and a J-beta primer mix. TCRdb ran MiXCR on the 5' RACE reads and lists one entry per CDR3 protein. The table shows some 930,000 distinct CDR3 sequences, with around 29% occurring only once. Another study also made use of these data, one on T cells of mothers and their children.

Sample: blood. These receptors were obtained from a woman in her forties in good health.

This clonotype was seen only a few times. The chain couples TRBV7-6 to TRBJ1-3; D is unresolved. V was cut by 0 bases and J by 2 bases, with 8 bases left in between. The CDR3 length is 15 residues. Germline V lookup: CDR1 SGHVS, CDR2 FNYEAQ. The CDR3 is CASSLAIQAGNTIYF. CDR3 nucleotides: TGTGCCAGCAGCTTAGCGATCCAGGCTGGAAACACCATATATTTT.

Details on this clonotype: Since a much larger clone is just one base distant, this may be a read error. The V call is TRBV7-9, the J call TRBJ2-7; 8 bases fit TRBD1. Germline V gene sequence: CDR1 SEHNR, CDR2 FQNEAQ (reference sequence). V lost 10 bases and J lost 7; bases outside the gene matches: 15. The CDR3 has 14 residues. CDR3 loop: CATDGQGSYNEQYF. The CDR3 DNA is TGTGCCACCGACGGACAGGGCTCCTACAATGAGCAGTACTTC.

V gene TRBV6-5 combines with J gene TRBJ2-7, with D uncertain. Germline V gene data show CDR1 as MNHEY and CDR2 as SVGAGI. The CDR3 runs to 12 residues. Trimming took off 7 bases at V and 2 bases at J, with 9 bases between the two ends. This CDR3 is CASIDRTYEQYF. For the CDR3, the DNA is TGTGCCAGCATCGACCGAACCTACGAGCAGTACTTC.

Notes on this clonotype: A clone one base away is much larger, so this may be a read error. This chain links TRBV11-2 with TRBJ1-6; a weak D match, TRBD1 (6 bases). Germline lookup yields CDR1 SGHAT and CDR2 FQNNGV. The CDR3 totals 13 residues. CDR3 coding DNA: TGTGCCAGCAGCGGTACAGGGAATTCACCCCGCCACTTT. This encodes CASSGTGNSPRHF.

In regard to this clonotype: Relative to the germline gene, one junction end is altered; a read error may explain this. V is TRBV7-2 and J is TRBJ1-2; TRBD1 might be the D (6 bases). CDR1 is SGHTA, CDR2 FQGNSA, per germline. The CDR3 length is 16 residues. The chain's CDR3 is CASSLVGQGTNYGYTF. DNA of the CDR3: TGTGCCAGCAGCTTAGTCGGGCAGGGGACGAACTATGGTTACACCTTC.

In this sample, this clonotype turned up once. At one end the junction does not follow the germline gene, possibly because of a read error. V gene TRBV15 combines with J gene TRBJ1-3; possibly TRBD1 for D (5 bases). Germline loops: CDR1 LNHNV, CDR2 YYDKDF (reference sequence). This CDR3 contains 14 residues. The CDR3 here is CATSLDSSGNSIYF. CDR3 in DNA: TGTGCCACCAGCCTAGACAGCTCTGGAAACTCCATATATTTT.

CDR3: CASSETSRGEGNTEAFF. Here the CDR3 DNA reads TGCGCCAGCAGTGAGACTTCCCGGGGGGAGGGGAACACTGAAGCTTTCTTT. This chain uses TRBV10-1 with TRBJ1-1; a possible D gene is TRBD1 (5 bases). The CDR3 spans 17 residues. Germline V gene data show CDR1 as WNHNN and CDR2 as SYGVQD (reference sequence). V lost 2 bases and J 1 base, leaving 17 bases between the germline ends.

There are a few counts of this clonotype. The V call is TRBV6-6, the J call TRBJ2-6, with D possibly called TRBD1 or TRBD2 (5 bases each). The CDR3 extends over 15 amino acids. Germline-derived CDR1 and CDR2 are MNHNY and SVGAGI (reference sequence). V lost 7 bases to trimming and J lost 1 base, with 11 bases between them. The CDR3 DNA is TGTGCCAGCATAAAAGGGGAGTCTGGGGCCAACGTCCTGACTTTC. Translated, it gives CASIKGESGANVLTF.

The chain carries TRBV4-1 and TRBJ2-7, with 10 positions matching TRBD2. The CDR3 loop spans 18 amino acids. Looked up from germline, CDR1 is MGHRA and CDR2 is YSYEKL. J was trimmed by 2 bases and V by 1 base; bases with no gene match: 11. CDR3 sequence: CASSQVLSSGGFTYEQYF. DNA of the CDR3: TGCGCCAGCAGCCAAGTTCTATCTAGCGGGGGTTTCACCTACGAGCAGTACTTC.

This clonotype was seen only a few times. DNA for the CDR3: TGCGCCAGCAGCCAAGTCGGCGTTGGCAGGGTAAATGAAAAACTGTTTTTT. Translating gives CASSQVGVGRVNEKLFF. This chain links TRBV4-1 with TRBJ1-4; possible D gene TRBD1, 5 bases. The V end lost 1 base, the J end lost 5 bases, and 17 bases lay between the germline ends. The CDR3 runs to 17 residues. Germline CDR1 and CDR2: MGHRA and YSYEKL.

This clonotype was recorded many times. The J gene is TRBJ1-2, the V gene TRBV5-6; a possible D gene is TRBD1 (6 bases). The germline V gene has CDR1 SGHDT and CDR2 YYEEEE. This CDR3 has 13 residues. Trimming took off 4 bases at V and 5 bases at J, with 12 bases between the two ends. CDR3 protein: CASSAGDPYGYTF. CDR3 bases: TGTGCCAGCAGCGCAGGGGACCCATATGGCTACACCTTC.

This clonotype showed up just a few times. J is TRBJ1-5 and V is TRBV11-2, with D perhaps TRBD1 (6 bases). The germline V and J ends were trimmed by 4 bases and 1 base, with 11 bases remaining between them. The germline CDR1 and CDR2 sequences are SGHAT and FQNNGV. The CDR3 is 15 amino acids. In DNA form, the CDR3 reads TGTGCCAGCAGCTCTATAGGGGGGAGCAATCAGCCCCAGCATTTT. It is translated as CASSSIGGSNQPQHF.

The V gene is TRBV24-1, the J gene TRBJ1-5; TRBD1 aligns across 9 bases. Losses at the gene ends were 7 bases for V and 5 bases for J; bases not matched to a gene: 8. Germline assignment: CDR1 KGHDR and CDR2 SFDVKD. The CDR3 runs to 15 residues. CDR3 sequence: CATSPAGTGYQPQHF. The CDR3 DNA reads as TGTGCCACCAGCCCGGCCGGGACAGGGTATCAGCCCCAGCATTTT.

This chain uses TRBV12-5 with TRBJ1-2, with D possibly being TRBD1 (6 bases). Germline loops: CDR1 LGHNT, CDR2 FRNRAP. The CDR3 is 13 amino acids. V was trimmed by 9 bases and J by 5 bases, leaving 16 bases between them. The CDR3, as DNA: TGTGCTAGGGGTACACAGACAGGTTATGGCTACACCTTC. It encodes CARGTQTGYGYTF. The full variable domain, rest sourced from reference TRBV12-5 and TRBJ1-2, is DARVTQTPRHKVTEMGQEVTMRCQPILGHNTVFWYRQTMMQGLELLAYFRNRAPLDDSGMPKDRFSAEMPDATLATLKIQPSEPRDSAVYFCARGTQTGYGYTFGSGTRLTVV.

This clonotype was counted ten times or more. The gene calls are TRBV5-1 and TRBJ1-2; 9 bases match TRBD1. Trimming took 4 bases from V and 4 from J; bases not matched to a gene: 14. Germline V gene lookup returns CDR1 SGHRS and CDR2 YFSETQ. This CDR3 is built from 17 residues. CDR3 bases: TGCGCCAGCAGCCGCAGGACAGGGGATGGAGACGGCTATGGCTACACCTTC. Its translation is CASSRRTGDGDGYGYTF.

Points on this clonotype: A read error is possible here, since a much larger clone lies one base away. The chain recombines TRBV28 with TRBJ2-7, with TRBD2 matching 13 bases. Germline V gene lookup returns CDR1 MDHEN and CDR2 SYDVKM. The CDR3 spans 18 residues. CDR3: CASSLRGRTSGGSYGQYF. CDR3 sequence (DNA): TGTGCCAGCAGTTTACGCGGGAGGACTAGCGGGGGCTCCTACGGGCAGTACTTC.

There are a few counts of this clonotype. The rearrangement uses TRBV9 and TRBJ2-3; TRBD2 matches 9 bases. V lost 4 bases, J lost 3 bases, and 9 bases stayed unmatched. Germline CDR1 is SGDLS and CDR2 is YYNGEE. CDR3 length: 16 amino acids. CDR3 sequence: CASSPWAGGQTDTQYF. DNA for the CDR3: TGTGCCAGCAGCCCCTGGGCGGGGGGGCAGACAGATACGCAGTATTTT.

This clonotype appeared many times. The chain has TRBV12-3 or TRBV12-4 and TRBJ2-5; the match to TRBD1 covers 8 bases. Unmatched junction bases numbered 8, after V lost 6 bases and J lost 2 bases. The CDR3 contains 15 residues. CDR3 DNA sequence: TGTGCCAGCAGCCGACCCCGGACAGGGCAAGAGACCCAGTACTTC. Translation gives CASSRPRTGQETQYF.

This clonotype turned up a few times. CDR3 sequence reads: CASSVQLTRQETQYF. DNA for the CDR3: TGTGCCAGCAGTGTCCAGCTAACTCGACAAGAGACCCAGTACTTC. The chain couples TRBV2 to TRBJ2-5; D remains unclear. V gave up 4 bases and J gave up 2 bases, with 14 bases separating them. The CDR3 spans 15 residues. The germline gives CDR1 SNHLY, CDR2 FYNNEI.

In this sample, this clonotype turned up many times. The chain employs TRBV7-9 and TRBJ2-5, with D perhaps TRBD1 (6 bases). CDR1 is SEHNR, CDR2 FQNEAQ, per germline (reference sequence). V lost 3 bases, J lost 4 bases, and 15 bases lay in between. CDR3 length equals 15 residues. CDR3 sequence: CASSFERGLGETQYF. CDR3 nucleotide sequence: TGTGCCAGCAGCTTCGAGAGGGGGTTGGGAGAGACCCAGTACTTC.

This clonotype was detected a few times. The J gene is TRBJ2-5, the V gene TRBV6-2 or TRBV6-3; 7 bases align to TRBD1. V was clipped by 7 bases and J by 3 bases; unmatched bases: 5. The CDR3 covers 13 residues. Germline loops: CDR1 MNHEY, CDR2 SVGEGT. The CDR3 protein is CASTVGQKETQYF. The CDR3, as DNA: TGTGCCAGCACCGTGGGACAGAAAGAGACCCAGTACTTC.

This clonotype has ten or more counts. The rearrangement joins TRBV21-1 to TRBJ2-5. TRBV21-1 is shown as a pseudogene. The CDR3 length is 13 residues. The CDR3 bases are TGTGCCAGCAGCAAAGGGGACCAAGAGACCCAGTACTTC. Translation: CASSKGDQETQYF.

This clonotype appeared a few times. CDR3 bases: TGCAGTGCTAGAGAGGCAGGGCCCCGCTCCTACAATGAGCAGTTCTTC. Protein sequence: CSAREAGPRSYNEQFF. V usage is TRBV20-1 and J usage is TRBJ2-1; D may be TRBD1 (5 bases). Germline CDR1 DFQATT, CDR2 SNEGSKA (reference sequence). V lost 0 bases and J lost 0, with 12 bases in between. There are 16 residues in the CDR3.

Concerning this clonotype: The junction does not match germline at one end; this may be a read error. CDR3 in amino acids: CASSLGGDYGHTF. The CDR3 DNA is TGTGCCAGCAGTTTGGGGGGTGACTATGGCCACACCTTC. J is TRBJ1-2 and V is TRBV12-3 or TRBV12-4; weak D call: TRBD1 (5 bases). The CDR3 is 13 residues long.

The chain links TRBV3-1 to TRBJ2-2; D possibly corresponds to TRBD1 (6 bases). Per germline, CDR1 LGHDT and CDR2 YNNKEL (reference sequence). The CDR3 contains 19 residues. Trimming took 3 bases from V and 4 from J, leaving 24 bases between them. The CDR3: CASSQPGQSQNWGTGELFF. CDR3 nucleotide sequence: TGTGCCAGCAGCCAGCCTGGACAGAGCCAGAATTGGGGCACCGGGGAGCTGTTTTTT.

This clonotype turned up a few times. A much larger clone lies a single base off, so this may be a read error. This chain joins TRBV7-9 and TRBJ2-7; tentatively, D is TRBD1 (6 bases). Trimming stripped 5 bases from V and 2 bases from J, with 13 bases between. From germline, CDR1 is SEHNR and CDR2 FQNEAQ (reference sequence). The CDR3 contains 14 residues. CDR3 protein: CASSETGKAYEQYF. For the CDR3, the DNA is TGTGCCAGCAGCGAAACAGGGAAAGCCTACGAGCAGTACTTC. Combining the CDR3 with reference TRBV7-9 and TRBJ2-7 gives the whole variable domain DTGVSQNPRHKITKRGQNVTFRCDPISEHNRLYWYRQTLGQGPEFLTYFQNEAQLEKSRLLSDRFSAERPKGSFSTLEIQRTEQGDSAMYLCASSETGKAYEQYFGPGTRLTVT.

The chain uses TRBV5-1 and TRBJ1-1; D call uncertain. This CDR3 is built from 13 residues. V was shortened by 0 bases and J by 6 bases, with 9 bases between the two germline ends. The germline V gene has CDR1 SGHRS and CDR2 YFSETQ. The CDR3 bases are TGCGCCAGCAGCTTGGGATACCCCTCTGAAGCTTTCTTT. It is translated as CASSLGYPSEAFF.